This TCR beta chain stems from a study of CD8 T cells in Susac syndrome. Controls matched for age and sex were healthy donors. With random hexamers, reverse transcription was performed on about 0.5 to 1 ug of RNA. TCRdb fed the immunoSEQ multiplex PCR reads into MiXCR, producing one record per CDR3 protein. Of approximately 150,000 distinct CDR3 sequences listed, under 95% are singletons. Germline V gives CDR1 LNHNV, CDR2 YYDKDF (reference sequence). Trimming removed 5 bases from V and 2 bases from J, with 8 bases in between. The CDR3 is made up of 13 amino acids. Sequencing input: CD4+ T cells from PBMCs. The chain employs TRBV15 and TRBJ2-3; the D gene could be TRBD1 or TRBD2 (5 bases each). The source is a human donor in good health. The CDR3, as DNA: TGTGCCACCAGCTCGGGGACCACAGATACGCAGTATTTT. This translates into CATSSGTTDTQYF.